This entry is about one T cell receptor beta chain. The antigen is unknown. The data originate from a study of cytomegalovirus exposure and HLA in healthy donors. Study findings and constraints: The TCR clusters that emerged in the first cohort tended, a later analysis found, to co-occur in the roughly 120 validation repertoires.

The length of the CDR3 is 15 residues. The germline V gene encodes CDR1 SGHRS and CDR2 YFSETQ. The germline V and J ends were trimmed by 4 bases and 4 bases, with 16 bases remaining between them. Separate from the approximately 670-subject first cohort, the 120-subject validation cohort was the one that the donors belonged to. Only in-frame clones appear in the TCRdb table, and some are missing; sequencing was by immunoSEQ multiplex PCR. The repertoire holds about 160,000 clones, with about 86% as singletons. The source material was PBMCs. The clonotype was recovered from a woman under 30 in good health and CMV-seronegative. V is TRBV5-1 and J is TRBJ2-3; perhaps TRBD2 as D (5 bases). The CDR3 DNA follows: TGCGCCAGCAGCCTGGCGACGTCAGCGGCAGATACGCAGTATTTT. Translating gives CASSLATSAADTQYF.